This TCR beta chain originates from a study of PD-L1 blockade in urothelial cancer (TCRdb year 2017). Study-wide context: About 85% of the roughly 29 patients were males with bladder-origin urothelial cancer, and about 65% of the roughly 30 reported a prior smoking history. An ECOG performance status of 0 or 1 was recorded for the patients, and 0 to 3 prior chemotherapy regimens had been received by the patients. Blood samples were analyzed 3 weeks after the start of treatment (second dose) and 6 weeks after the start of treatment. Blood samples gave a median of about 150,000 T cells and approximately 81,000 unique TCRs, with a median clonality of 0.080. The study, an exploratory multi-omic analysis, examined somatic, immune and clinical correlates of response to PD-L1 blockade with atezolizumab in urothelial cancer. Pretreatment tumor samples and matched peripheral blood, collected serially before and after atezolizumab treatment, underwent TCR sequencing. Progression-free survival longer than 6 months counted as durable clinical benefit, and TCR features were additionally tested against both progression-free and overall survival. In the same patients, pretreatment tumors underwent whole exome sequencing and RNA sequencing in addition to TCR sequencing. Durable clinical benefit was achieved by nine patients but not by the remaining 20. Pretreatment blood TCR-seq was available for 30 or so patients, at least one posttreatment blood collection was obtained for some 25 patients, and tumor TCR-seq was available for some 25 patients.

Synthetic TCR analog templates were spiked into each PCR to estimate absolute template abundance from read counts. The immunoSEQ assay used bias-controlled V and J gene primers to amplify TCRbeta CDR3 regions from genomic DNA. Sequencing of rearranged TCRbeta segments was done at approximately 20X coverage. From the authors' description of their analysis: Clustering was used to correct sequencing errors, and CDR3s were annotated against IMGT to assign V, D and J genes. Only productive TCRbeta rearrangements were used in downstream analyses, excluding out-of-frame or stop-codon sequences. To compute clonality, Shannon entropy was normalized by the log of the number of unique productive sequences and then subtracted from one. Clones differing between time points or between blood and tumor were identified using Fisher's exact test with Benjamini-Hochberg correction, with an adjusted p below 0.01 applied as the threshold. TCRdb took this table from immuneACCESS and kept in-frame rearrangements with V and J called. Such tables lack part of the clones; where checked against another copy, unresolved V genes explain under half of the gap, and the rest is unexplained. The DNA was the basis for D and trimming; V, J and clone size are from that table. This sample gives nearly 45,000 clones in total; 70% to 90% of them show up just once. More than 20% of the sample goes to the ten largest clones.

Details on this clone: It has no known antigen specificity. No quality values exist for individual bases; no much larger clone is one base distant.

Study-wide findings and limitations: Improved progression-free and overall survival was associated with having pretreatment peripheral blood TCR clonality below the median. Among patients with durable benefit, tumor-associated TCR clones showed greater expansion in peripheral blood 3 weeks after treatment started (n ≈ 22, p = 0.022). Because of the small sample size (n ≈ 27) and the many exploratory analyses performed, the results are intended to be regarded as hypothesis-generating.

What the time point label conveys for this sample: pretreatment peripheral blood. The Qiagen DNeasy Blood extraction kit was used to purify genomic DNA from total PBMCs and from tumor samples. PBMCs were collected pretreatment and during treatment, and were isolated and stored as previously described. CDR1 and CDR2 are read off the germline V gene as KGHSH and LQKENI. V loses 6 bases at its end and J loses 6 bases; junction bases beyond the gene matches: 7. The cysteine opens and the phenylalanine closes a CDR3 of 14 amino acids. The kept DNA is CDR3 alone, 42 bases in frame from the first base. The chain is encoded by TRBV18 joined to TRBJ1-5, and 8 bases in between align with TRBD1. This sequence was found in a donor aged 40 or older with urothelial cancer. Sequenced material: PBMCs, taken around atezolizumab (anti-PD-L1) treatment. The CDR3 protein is CASSAQGDGQPQHF. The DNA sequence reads TGTGCCAGCTCGGCACAGGGGGATGGTCAGCCCCAGCATTTT.